This TCR beta chain is drawn from a study of blood T cell repertoires in COVID-19. About the study: From the United States, Italy and Spain came samples of acute and convalescent COVID-19.

TCRdb keeps only in-frame clones here, not all; method: immunoSEQ multiplex PCR. The data show over 250,000 clones, roughly 80% seen once. CDR3 length: 13 residues. Trimming took 2 bases from V and 7 from J; bases not matched to a gene: 3. CDR1 and CDR2 from the germline V gene are GTSNPN and SVGIG (reference sequence). This TCR was recovered from a woman aged 45-65 years who had recovered from COVID-19. The chain combines TRBV30 with TRBJ1-2, with 11 bases matching TRBD1. Input material: peripheral blood. The CDR3 reads CAWSPGTGGGYTF. Written as DNA, the CDR3 is TGTGCCTGGAGTCCCGGGACAGGGGGTGGCTACACCTTC. Looking up the rest from reference TRBV30 and TRBJ1-2 gives the full variable domain: SQTIHQWPATLVQPVGSPLSLECTVEGTSNPNLYWYRQAAGRGLQLLFYSVGIGQISSEVPQNLSASRPQDRQFILSSKKLLLSDSGFYLCAWSPGTGGGYTFGSGTRLTVV.